This T cell receptor (beta chain) was recorded in a study of CD8+ T cells in alopecia areata. Study details: Tofacitinib dosing lasted 6 to 18 months, which was then followed by 6 months off drug.

A few counts support this clone. Treatment: oral pan-JAK inhibitor, 5-10 mg twice daily. cDNA serving as the sequencing template came from extracted, reverse transcribed RNA. Method: immunoSEQ multiplex PCR; TCRdb's copy keeps in-frame clones and lacks some. The sample records 130,000 to 150,000 clones, 80% to 90% being singletons. The TCR was taken from a human donor with alopecia areata. This sample comprised CD8+ T cells sorted from blood, obtained at week 4, from a patient treated with tofacitinib.

The CDR3 sequence: CASSLGRRGDEKLFF. The CDR3 DNA follows: TGCGCCAGCAGCCTCGGACGCCGAGGGGATGAAAAACTGTTTTTT. The genes are TRBV4-1 and TRBJ1-4, with D perhaps TRBD1 (5 bases). CDR3 size: 15 residues. The germline V gene has CDR1 MGHRA and CDR2 YSYEKL. The V gene lost 4 bases and the J gene lost 6 bases, with 15 bases spanning the gap.